These 15 T cell receptor beta chains were all obtained from the same sample, sequenced in a study of blood T cell repertoires in COVID-19. Using immunoSEQ multiplex PCR, the repertoire was profiled, and TCRdb retains in-frame clones only, with some absent. Counted here are some 80,000 clones, approximately 80% occurring once; the ten biggest clones make up about 12%. The sequencing input was peripheral blood. These receptors were collected from a human donor in a cohort sampled during active COVID-19.

This clone was observed a handful of times. The rearrangement joins TRBV3-1 (or the pseudogene TRBV3-2) to TRBJ1-5, with a tentative D call TRBD1 (5 bases). CDR3 length equals 14 residues. With 4 bases removed from V and 6 bases from J, the gap between germline ends came to 13 bases. The germline V gene has CDR1 LGHDT and CDR2 YNNKEL (reference sequence). The CDR3 loop is CASSPRGNRQPQHF. DNA of the CDR3: TGTGCCAGCAGCCCCCGGGGGAACCGTCAGCCCCAGCATTTT.

This clone appeared once. V usage is TRBV19 and J usage is TRBJ2-2, with D unresolved. CDR1 LNHDA and CDR2 SQIVND come from the germline V gene (reference sequence). Deletions cut 1 base from V and 1 base from J, with 4 bases between. The CDR3 runs to 14 residues. CDR3 in amino acids: CASSIAGNTGELFF. CDR3 DNA sequence: TGTGCCAGTAGTATAGCAGGGAACACCGGGGAGCTGTTTTTT.

This sequence joins TRBV5-4 and TRBJ1-1; D is undetermined. CDR3 length equals 13 residues. The germline gives CDR1 SGHNT, CDR2 YYREEE (reference sequence). With 3 bases removed from V and 0 bases from J, the gap between germline ends came to 6 bases. In DNA, the CDR3 is TGTGCCAGCAGCTCCGTTATGAACACTGAAGCTTTCTTT. It codes for CASSSVMNTEAFF. Full variable domain (outside the CDR3, taken from reference TRBV5-4 and TRBJ1-1): ETGVTQSPTHLIKTRGQQVTLRCSSQSGHNTVSWYQQALGQGPQFIFQYYREEENGRGNFPPRFSGLQFPNYSSELNVNALELDDSALYLCASSSVMNTEAFFGQGTRLTVV.

The chain uses TRBV9 and TRBJ1-1; maybe TRBD1 (5 bases). The CDR3 consists of 14 residues. The germline V and J ends were trimmed by 0 bases and 1 base, with 7 bases remaining between them. CDR1 is SGDLS and CDR2 is YYNGEE in the germline V gene. CDR3 residues: CASSVATGNTEAFF. The DNA for the CDR3 is TGTGCCAGCAGCGTAGCTACAGGGAACACTGAAGCTTTCTTT. Full variable domain (rest looked up from reference TRBV9 and TRBJ1-1): DSGVTQTPKHLITATGQRVTLRCSPRSGDLSVYWYQQSLDQGLQFLIQYYNGEERAKGNILERFSAQQFPDLHSELNLSSLELGDSALYFCASSVATGNTEAFFGQGTRLTVV.

This clone was recorded a few times. This rearrangement joins TRBV6-6 to TRBJ2-6; the D is unclear. Trimming removed 6 bases at V and 0 bases at J, with 9 bases between. Germline CDR1 reads MNHNY; CDR2 reads SVGAGI (reference sequence). The length of the CDR3 is 15 residues. The CDR3 sequence: CASSPRDSGANVLTF. For the CDR3, the DNA is TGTGCCAGCAGCCCGCGAGACTCTGGGGCCAACGTCCTGACTTTC.

The chain joins TRBV2 to TRBJ1-3; D is possibly TRBD1 (5 bases). Germline V gene data show CDR1 as SNHLY and CDR2 as FYNNEI. The CDR3 is made up of 14 amino acids. V was cut by 10 bases and J by 6 bases, with 19 bases left in between. CDR3: CATSGQGLLNTIYF. CDR3 DNA: TGTGCCACCAGCGGTCAGGGTCTCTTAAACACCATATATTTT.

This clone was recorded only once. The CDR3 loop is CAWSTGGNSPLHF. For the CDR3, the DNA is TGTGCCTGGTCCACTGGAGGGAATTCACCCCTCCACTTT. The genes are TRBV30 and TRBJ1-6, with D hard to call. Between the trimmed V and J ends, which lost 5 bases and 7 bases, there was a span of 12 bases. The CDR3 extends over 13 amino acids. Per the germline V gene, CDR1 is GTSNPN and CDR2 is SVGIG (reference sequence).

The CDR3 here is CASSWSAYEQYF. For the CDR3, the DNA is TGTGCCAGCAGTTGGAGTGCCTACGAGCAGTACTTC. This chain joins TRBV12-3 or TRBV12-4 and TRBJ2-7; no definite D call. The CDR3 contains 12 residues. V dropped 4 bases and J dropped 2 bases, with 6 bases sitting between them.

This rearrangement joins TRBV28 to TRBJ2-2; D not resolved. The V and J ends lost 11 bases and 0 bases respectively, with 10 bases between them. The CDR3 is 13 residues long. Germline lookup yields CDR1 MDHEN and CDR2 SYDVKM. This CDR3 is CAAAGTNTGELFF. In nucleotides, the CDR3 is TGTGCCGCTGCAGGAACGAACACCGGGGAGCTGTTTTTT. The whole variable domain, remainder taken from reference TRBV28 and TRBJ2-2, is DVKVTQSSRYLVKRTGEKVFLECVQDMDHENMFWYRQDPGLGLRLIYFSYDVKMKEKGDIPEGYSVSREKKERFSLILESASTNQTSMYLCAAAGTNTGELFFGEGSRLTVL.

The chain employs TRBV19 and TRBJ1-1; D uncertain. The V end was cut by 4 bases, the J end by 1 base, with 13 bases between. The CDR3 is made up of 15 amino acids. Germline V gives CDR1 LNHDA, CDR2 SQIVND (reference sequence). The CDR3 DNA reads as TGTGCCAGTAGTAACTCGCAACTAGGGAACACTGAAGCTTTCTTT. Its protein is CASSNSQLGNTEAFF.

Worth noting for this clone: The same CDR3 arises from other DNA sequences in this sample as well. The chain carries TRBV10-3 and TRBJ1-3; TRBD1 agrees at 8 bases. The CDR3 extends over 14 amino acids. Germline values: CDR1 ENHRY, CDR2 SYGVKD. Germline trimming cut 6 bases from V and 3 bases from J; bases unmatched to any gene: 4. In DNA, the CDR3 is TGTGCCATCAGCGGCGGACAGGGTGGAAACACCATATATTTT. Residues: CAISGGQGGNTIYF.

This clone was recorded once. The J gene is TRBJ1-3, the V gene TRBV7-2; no clear D gene. The CDR3 runs 15 residues. CDR1 is SGHTA and CDR2 is FQGNSA in the germline V gene. Trimming removed 1 base from V and 4 bases from J, with 11 bases in between. DNA of the CDR3: TGTGCCAGCAGCTTAGGCTCGGGGAGCGGAAACACCATATATTTT. This encodes CASSLGSGSGNTIYF.

This clone appeared a single time. The chain joins TRBV4-1 to TRBJ2-7, with D unresolved. CDR3 length equals 14 residues. Germline CDR1 MGHRA, CDR2 YSYEKL. The germline V and J ends were trimmed by 1 base and 2 bases, with 9 bases remaining between them. The CDR3 here is CASSQGPQPYEQYF. CDR3 bases: TGCGCCAGCAGCCAAGGGCCTCAACCCTACGAGCAGTACTTC.

CDR3 protein: CASSPPTGGSGNTIYF. The CDR3 DNA follows: TGTGCCAGCTCACCACCGACAGGGGGCTCTGGAAACACCATATATTTT. The gene calls are TRBV18 and TRBJ1-3, with TRBD1 identical over 9 bases. V lost 0 bases to trimming and J lost 0 bases; unmatched junction nucleotides: 0. The CDR3 is 16 amino acids. Germline loops: CDR1 KGHSH, CDR2 LQKENI. Full variable domain (outside the CDR3, taken from reference TRBV18 and TRBJ1-3): NAGVMQNPRHLVRRRGQEARLRCSPMKGHSHVYWYRQLPEEGLKFMVYLQKENIIDESGMPKERFSAEFPKEGPSILRIQQVVRGDSAAYFCASSPPTGGSGNTIYFGEGSWLTVV.

The chain joins TRBV9 to TRBJ1-2, with D perhaps matching TRBD1 (6 bases). The CDR3 sequence is 16 residues long. The germline V gene has CDR1 SGDLS and CDR2 YYNGEE. The ends were cut back, 3 bases at V and 3 bases at J, with 18 bases in the middle. The CDR3 nucleotides read TGTGCCAGCAGCGACCCCTCCCGGGGGGCGGACTATGGCTACACCTTC. Protein sequence: CASSDPSRGADYGYTF.